The clone carrying this TCR beta chain was seen many times. The input was 450 to 500 ng total RNA; TCR beta cDNA was made from it with a constant-region primer. Libraries covering TCR beta were generated through three nested multiplex PCR rounds (using a slightly modified ARM-PCR). For 10 cycles apiece, the opening two PCR rounds ran with TRBV1-TRBV30 forward primers and a C-beta reverse primer. TCRdb re-analysed the multiplex PCR reads in MiXCR, keeping a single row per CDR3 protein. The sample lists 75,000 to 90,000 distinct CDR3 sequences; over 60% were seen once. These data belong to a study of tumor-infiltrating lymphocytes in primary liver carcinoma. Co-extracting RNA and DNA was done with 20-30 mg of unsorted bulk tissue as input. The CDR3 spans 14 residues. The V end was cut by 9 bases, the J end by 0 bases, with 12 bases between. Germline CDR1 and CDR2: MNHEY and SVGAGI.

The chain combines TRBV6-5 with TRBJ1-3, with D hard to call. The sequence was collected from a man in his forties or fifties with primary liver carcinoma and hepatitis B virus infection. Sequenced input: liver tumor tissue from sampling region 1. This sample's subset: tumor region T1, superior pole. CDR3 residues: CASYTFSSGNTIYF. CDR3 coding DNA: TGTGCCAGTTACACTTTTAGCTCTGGAAACACCATATATTTT.